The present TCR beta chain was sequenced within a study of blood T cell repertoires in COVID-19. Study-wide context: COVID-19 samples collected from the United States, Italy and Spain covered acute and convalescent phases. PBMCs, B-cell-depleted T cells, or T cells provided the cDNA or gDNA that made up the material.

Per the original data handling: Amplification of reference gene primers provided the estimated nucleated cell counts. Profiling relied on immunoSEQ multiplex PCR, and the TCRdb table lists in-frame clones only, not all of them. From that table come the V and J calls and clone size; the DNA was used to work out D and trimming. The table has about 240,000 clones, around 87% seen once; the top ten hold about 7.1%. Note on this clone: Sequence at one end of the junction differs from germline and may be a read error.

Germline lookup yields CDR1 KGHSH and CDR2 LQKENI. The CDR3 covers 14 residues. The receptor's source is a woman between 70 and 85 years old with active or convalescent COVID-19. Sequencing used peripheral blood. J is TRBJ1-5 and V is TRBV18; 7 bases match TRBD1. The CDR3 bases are TGTGCCAGCTCGCCACAGGGGATCGGCCAGCCCCAGCATTTT. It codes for CASSPQGIGQPQHF. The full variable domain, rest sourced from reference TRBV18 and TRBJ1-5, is NAGVMQNPRHLVRRRGQEARLRCSPMKGHSHVYWYRQLPEEGLKFMVYLQKENIIDESGMPKERFSAEFPKEGPSILRIQQVVRGDSAAYFCASSPQGIGQPQHFGDGTRLSIL.